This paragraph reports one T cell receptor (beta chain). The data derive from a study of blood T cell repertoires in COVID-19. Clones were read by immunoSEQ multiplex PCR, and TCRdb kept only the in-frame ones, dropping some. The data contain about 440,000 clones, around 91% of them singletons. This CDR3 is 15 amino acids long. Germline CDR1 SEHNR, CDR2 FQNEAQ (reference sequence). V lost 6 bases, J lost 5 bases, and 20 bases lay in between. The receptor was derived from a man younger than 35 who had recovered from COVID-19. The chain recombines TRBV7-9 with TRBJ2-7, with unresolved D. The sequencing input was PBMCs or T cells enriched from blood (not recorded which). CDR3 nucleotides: TGTGCCAGCAGTCCATCTAGTGCGGTTGGCCACGAGCAGTACTTC. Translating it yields CASSPSSAVGHEQYF.